The 5 T cell receptor beta chains below were found in one sample sequenced in a study of beta chain features in type 1 diabetes. TCRB transcripts that were expressed got sequenced, as all of the isolated RNA had been reverse transcribed. Generated by immunoSEQ multiplex PCR, the TCRdb table keeps only in-frame clones and is missing some. This sample has 900,000 or so clones; 15% to 20% occur once, and the top ten carry 0.02% to 0.025%. The specimen was naive CD4+ T cells from blood. These receptors originate from a woman under 30 in good health.

The chain recombines TRBV7-9 with TRBJ2-3; 10 nucleotides match TRBD2. Looked up from germline, CDR1 is SEHNR and CDR2 is FQNEAQ (reference sequence). The V gene end was trimmed by 5 bases and the J gene end by 4 bases; junction bases not matched to a gene: 6. This CDR3 region has 15 residues. The CDR3 coding sequence is TGTGCCAGCAGCACAGAGGGGACTAGCGCAGATACGCAGTATTTT. It is translated as CASSTEGTSADTQYF.

The chain couples TRBV27 to TRBJ2-1; tentatively, D is TRBD2 (5 bases). This CDR3 region has 14 residues. Trimming removed 3 bases at V and 6 bases at J, with 12 bases between. The germline gives CDR1 MNHEY, CDR2 SMNVEV (reference sequence). The CDR3 protein is CASSFRLAGNEQFF. As DNA, the CDR3 is TGTGCCAGCAGTTTTCGGCTAGCCGGCAATGAGCAGTTCTTC.

This chain connects TRBV5-6 to TRBJ1-4, with D unclear. The CDR3 has 17 amino acids. V lost 0 bases and J 3 bases, leaving 15 bases between the germline ends. Looked up from germline, CDR1 is SGHDT and CDR2 is YYEEEE. CDR3 in DNA: TGTGCCAGCAGCTTGGCTCCTCTGGACCCCGCTAATGAAAAACTGTTTTTT. Protein sequence: CASSLAPLDPANEKLFF.

The chain's CDR3 is CASTLPYEQYF. As DNA, the CDR3 is TGTGCCAGCACACTACCCTACGAGCAGTACTTC. The rearrangement uses TRBV2 and TRBJ2-7; no clear D gene. The CDR3 sequence is 11 residues long. Germline V gene sequence: CDR1 SNHLY, CDR2 FYNNEI. V was cut by 7 bases and J by 2 bases, with 6 bases left in between.

The CDR3 loop reads CATSREGNAGEQFF. The CDR3 nucleotides are TGTGCCACCAGCAGAGAGGGGAACGCGGGTGAGCAGTTCTTC. V and J are TRBV15 and TRBJ2-1, with D possibly being TRBD2 (5 bases). The germline V gene has CDR1 LNHNV and CDR2 YYDKDF (reference sequence). The CDR3 consists of 14 residues. V dropped 0 bases and J dropped 9 bases, with 12 bases sitting between them.